The present T cell receptor beta chain was sequenced within a study of cytomegalovirus exposure and HLA in healthy donors. Study-wide points: For most TCR sequences rarity was the rule, although some public TCRs occurred in many donors.

Worth noting for this clone: Its specificity is unknown.

60 Vbeta and 13 Jbeta primers were used in PCR. TCRdb's copy holds only in-frame clones and misses some; the assay was immunoSEQ multiplex PCR. This table has approximately 120,000 clones, around three quarters appearing once. Germline V gene lookup returns CDR1 ENHRY and CDR2 SYGVKD. This CDR3 region has 17 residues. Trimming at V came to 4 bases and at J to 4 bases, leaving 13 bases not matched to a gene. Sequencing was done on a sample of PBMCs. This clonotype originated in a woman between 40 and 55 years old in good health and CMV-seropositive. The chain links TRBV10-3 to TRBJ2-7; 10 bases are a match to TRBD2. The CDR3 nucleotides are TGTGCCATCAGTGGGATGAGCGGGAGGGCCCAGTCGTACGAGCAGTACTTC. This codes for CAISGMSGRAQSYEQYF.